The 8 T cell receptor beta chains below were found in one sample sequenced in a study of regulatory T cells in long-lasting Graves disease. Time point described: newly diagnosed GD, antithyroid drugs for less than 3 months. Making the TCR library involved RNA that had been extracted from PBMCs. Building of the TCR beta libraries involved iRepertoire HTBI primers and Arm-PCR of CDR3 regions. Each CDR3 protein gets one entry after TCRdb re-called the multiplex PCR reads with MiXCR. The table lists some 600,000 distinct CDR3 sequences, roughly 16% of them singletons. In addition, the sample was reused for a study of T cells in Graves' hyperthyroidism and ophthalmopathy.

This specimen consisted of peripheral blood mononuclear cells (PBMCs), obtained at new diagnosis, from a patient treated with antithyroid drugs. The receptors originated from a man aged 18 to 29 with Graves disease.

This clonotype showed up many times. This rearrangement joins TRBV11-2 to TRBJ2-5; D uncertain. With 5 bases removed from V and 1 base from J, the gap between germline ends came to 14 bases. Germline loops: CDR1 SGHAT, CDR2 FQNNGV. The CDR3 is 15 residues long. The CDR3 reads CASSVTGLVQETQYF. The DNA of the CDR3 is TGTGCCAGCAGCGTGACGGGTCTCGTCCAAGAGACCCAGTACTTC.

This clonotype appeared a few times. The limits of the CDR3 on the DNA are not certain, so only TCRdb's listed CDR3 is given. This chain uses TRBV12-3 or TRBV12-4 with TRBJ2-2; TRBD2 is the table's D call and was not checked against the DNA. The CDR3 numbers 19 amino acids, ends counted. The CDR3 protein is CASSRGLRASPTRTGEPFF.

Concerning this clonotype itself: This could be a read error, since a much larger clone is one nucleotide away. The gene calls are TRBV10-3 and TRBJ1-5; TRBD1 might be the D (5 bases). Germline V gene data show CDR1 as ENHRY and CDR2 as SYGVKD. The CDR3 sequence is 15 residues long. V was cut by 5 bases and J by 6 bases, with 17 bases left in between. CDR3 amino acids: CAISYPPGYRQPQHF. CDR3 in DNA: TGTGCCATCAGTTACCCCCCAGGGTATCGTCAGCCCCAGCATTTT.

As DNA, the CDR3 is TGTGCCAGCAGCCAAGGGGAAATAGGCAGTCAAGAGACCCAGTACTTC. Amino acids: CASSQGEIGSQETQYF. The chain is built from TRBV14 and TRBJ2-5; D not resolved. Germline CDR1 and CDR2: SGHDN and FVKESK. CDR3 size: 16 residues. V was cut by 1 base and J by 2 bases, with 14 bases left in between.

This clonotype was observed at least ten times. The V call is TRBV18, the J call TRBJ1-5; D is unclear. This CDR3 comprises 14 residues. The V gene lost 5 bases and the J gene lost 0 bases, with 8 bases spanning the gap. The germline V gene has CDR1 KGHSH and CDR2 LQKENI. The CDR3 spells CASSDLGSNQPQHF. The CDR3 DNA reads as TGTGCCAGCTCAGATCTGGGTAGCAATCAGCCCCAGCATTTT.

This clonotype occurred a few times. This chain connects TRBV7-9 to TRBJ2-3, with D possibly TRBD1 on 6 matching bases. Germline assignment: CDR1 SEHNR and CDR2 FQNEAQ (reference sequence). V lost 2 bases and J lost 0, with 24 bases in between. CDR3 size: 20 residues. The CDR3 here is CASSLISGAKGQNSTDTQYF. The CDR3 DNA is TGTGCCAGCAGCTTAATTTCGGGCGCCAAAGGACAGAACAGCACAGATACGCAGTATTTT.

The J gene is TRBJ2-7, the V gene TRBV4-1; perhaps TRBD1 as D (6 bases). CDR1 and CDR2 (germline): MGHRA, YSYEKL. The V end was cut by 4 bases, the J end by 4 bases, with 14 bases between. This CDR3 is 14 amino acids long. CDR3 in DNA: TGCGCCAGCAGCCCACGGACAGTGGCATACGAGCAGTACTTC. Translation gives CASSPRTVAYEQYF.

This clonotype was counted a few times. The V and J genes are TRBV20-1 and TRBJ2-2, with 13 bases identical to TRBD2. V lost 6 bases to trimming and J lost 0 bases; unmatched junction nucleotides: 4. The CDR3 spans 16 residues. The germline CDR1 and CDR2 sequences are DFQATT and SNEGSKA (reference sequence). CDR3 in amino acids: CSATTSGRTNTGELFF. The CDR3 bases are TGCAGTGCGACGACTAGCGGGAGGACGAACACCGGGGAGCTGTTTTTT.